The 13 T cell receptor beta chains below were found in one sample sequenced in a study of T cells in Graves' hyperthyroidism and ophthalmopathy. Regions amplified from RNA transcripts were the TCR beta CDR3 regions. In the first-round RT-PCR of the TCR CDR3, the HTBI primer set was used. MiXCR was run by TCRdb on the multiplex PCR reads, yielding one entry per CDR3 protein. The table includes over 500,000 distinct CDR3 sequences, 46% detected once. The sequenced material came from peripheral blood or thyroid tissue (not recorded which). Source of these receptors: an adult woman with Graves' disease, either hyperthyroidism or ophthalmopathy (not recorded which).

To note about this clonotype: One end of the junction fails to match germline, which may point to a read error. In DNA, the CDR3 is TGCGCCAGCAGCCAAGACGAGGGTTTTCCACCCCATTTC. Protein: CASSQDEGFPPHF. The chain uses TRBV4-1 and TRBJ2-6; possible D gene TRBD2, 5 bases. Germline V lookup: CDR1 MGHRA, CDR2 YSYEKL. The CDR3 extends over 13 amino acids.

The chain joins TRBV5-1 to TRBJ2-2, with D perhaps TRBD2 (5 bases). Germline V gene data show CDR1 as SGHRS and CDR2 as YFSETQ. The CDR3 has 15 residues. Trimming took 1 base from V and 4 from J, leaving 11 bases between them. The CDR3 sequence is CASSLTSTPTGELFF. The CDR3 DNA reads as TGCGCCAGCAGCTTGACTAGTACCCCCACCGGGGAGCTGTTTTTT.

The chain joins TRBV29-1 to TRBJ1-4; weak D call: TRBD1 (6 bases). The CDR3 covers 11 residues. V lost 5 bases to trimming and J lost 8 bases, with 9 bases between them. Germline V lookup: CDR1 SQVTM, CDR2 ANQGSEA. As DNA, the CDR3 is TGCAGCGTTTTGGGGGGCGAAAAACTGTTTTTT. Amino acid sequence: CSVLGGEKLFF.

J is TRBJ1-2 and V is TRBV19, with a tentative D call TRBD1 (5 bases). V lost 7 bases to trimming and J lost 10 bases, with 10 bases between them. CDR1 LNHDA and CDR2 SQIVND come from the germline V gene (reference sequence). The CDR3 runs to 10 residues. This CDR3 is CASKSGDYTF. In DNA, the CDR3 is TGTGCCAGTAAGTCGGGGGACTACACCTTC. Looking up the rest from reference TRBV19 and TRBJ1-2 gives the full variable domain: DGGITQSPKYLFRKEGQNVTLSCEQNLNHDAMYWYRQDPGQGLRLIYYSQIVNDFQKGDIAEGYSVSREKKESFPLTVTSAQKNPTAFYLCASKSGDYTFGSGTRLTVV.

The V and J genes are TRBV7-9 and TRBJ1-5, with D perhaps matching TRBD1 (6 bases). The CDR3 is 16 residues long. The V end was cut by 6 bases, the J end by 1 base, with 16 bases between. CDR1 and CDR2 from the germline V gene are SEHNR and FQNEAQ (reference sequence). As DNA, the CDR3 is TGTGCCAGCAGTCCGCGACAGGCGGGGAGCAATCAGCCCCAGCATTTT. This encodes CASSPRQAGSNQPQHF.

This clonotype appeared once. A much larger clonotype is one base distant, so this may be a read error. The CDR3 DNA reads as TGTGCCATCAGTGAAACCGCGCAAGAAAAACTGTTTTTT. It codes for CAISETAQEKLFF. The chain recombines TRBV10-3 with TRBJ1-4; no reliable D call. Trimming left V 3 bases short and J 8 bases short, with 10 bases between. Per germline, CDR1 ENHRY and CDR2 SYGVKD. The CDR3 runs 13 residues.

The rearrangement uses TRBV29-1 and TRBJ2-3, with TRBD2 identical over 7 bases. The junction had 8 bases not matched to a gene; V was cut back by 5 bases and J by 3 bases. CDR1 SQVTM and CDR2 ANQGSEA come from the germline V gene. The CDR3 extends over 14 amino acids. The CDR3 region is CSVFRRERTDTQYF. In DNA, the CDR3 is TGCAGCGTTTTTCGGCGGGAGAGGACAGATACGCAGTATTTT.

This clonotype has a handful of counts. The chain joins TRBV19 to TRBJ2-5; possible D gene TRBD1, 6 bases. CDR3 length equals 15 residues. The germline V and J ends were trimmed by 7 bases and 5 bases, with 20 bases remaining between them. Germline CDR1 LNHDA, CDR2 SQIVND (reference sequence). The chain's CDR3 is CASTSGQRGAETQYF. The CDR3 nucleotides are TGTGCCAGTACCAGCGGACAGAGGGGCGCGGAGACCCAGTACTTC.

The V gene is TRBV12-3 or TRBV12-4, the J gene TRBJ2-5; 9 bases are a match to TRBD2. V trimming: 6 bases; J trimming: 5 bases; junction bases outside the gene matches: 7. CDR3 size: 14 residues. CDR3 residues: CASSGGRGVETQYF. The CDR3 DNA sequence: TGTGCCAGCAGCGGCGGGAGGGGTGTGGAGACCCAGTACTTC.

This clonotype was recorded at least ten times. The chain links TRBV12-3 or TRBV12-4 to TRBJ1-5; the match to TRBD1 covers 8 bases. The CDR3 contains 14 residues. J gave up 5 bases and V 2 bases, and 2 bases lay outside the gene matches. The CDR3 nucleotides are TGTGCCAGCAGTTTAACAGGGGGGTATCAGCCCCAGCATTTT. Its translation: CASSLTGGYQPQHF.

The rearrangement uses TRBV24-1 and TRBJ2-5, with a possible D match to TRBD2 (6 bases). The CDR3 has 14 residues. Germline CDR1 reads KGHDR; CDR2 reads SFDVKD. V was shortened by 3 bases and J by 4 bases, with 11 bases between the two germline ends. This chain's CDR3 is CATSDPSEGETQYF. The CDR3 coding sequence is TGTGCCACCAGTGATCCCTCGGAGGGAGAGACCCAGTACTTC.

This clonotype was recorded once. This chain joins TRBV7-2 and TRBJ2-7; TRBD2 matches 11 bases. With V trimmed by 5 bases and J by 5 bases, 11 bases remained unmatched. This CDR3 is built from 16 residues. Germline CDR1 reads SGHTA; CDR2 reads FQGNSA. The CDR3 sequence: CASSPKTSGVWHEQYF. CDR3 nucleotide sequence: TGTGCCAGCAGCCCCAAGACTAGCGGGGTTTGGCACGAGCAGTACTTC.

This clonotype was detected only a few times. This chain connects TRBV4-1 to TRBJ2-7; D ambiguous. Germline V gene lookup returns CDR1 MGHRA and CDR2 YSYEKL. This CDR3 spans 13 amino acids. The V and J ends lost 3 bases and 2 bases respectively, with 8 bases between them. The CDR3 sequence is CASSQLGPYEQYF. Here the CDR3 DNA reads TGCGCCAGCAGCCAGCTCGGTCCCTACGAGCAGTACTTC.